This entry lists 2 T cell receptor beta chains sequenced from one sample in a study of blood T cell repertoires in COVID-19. Method: immunoSEQ multiplex PCR; TCRdb's copy keeps in-frame clones and lacks some. Here the sample spans 150,000 to 200,000 clones, approximately 86% being singletons. The specimen was peripheral blood. These receptor sequences come from a man over 45 with active or convalescent COVID-19.

This clone turned up a few times. The chain joins TRBV18 to TRBJ1-1, with 8 nucleotides matching TRBD1. The CDR3 covers 15 residues. The germline V gene encodes CDR1 KGHSH and CDR2 LQKENI. Trimming cost V 1 base and J 9 bases; bases outside gene matches: 10. The CDR3 DNA reads TGTGCCAGCTCACCACAACGCATAGACAGGGGTAAAGCTTTCTTT. Translating it yields CASSPQRIDRGKAFF.

V and J are TRBV19 and TRBJ2-2, with a tentative D call TRBD1 (5 bases). The germline V and J ends were trimmed by 3 bases and 4 bases, with 9 bases remaining between them. Germline V lookup: CDR1 LNHDA, CDR2 SQIVND (reference sequence). This CDR3 has 14 amino acids. The DNA for the CDR3 is TGTGCCAGTAGTATGCAGGGTAGCACCGGGGAGCTGTTTTTT. It is translated as CASSMQGSTGELFF.